This T cell receptor beta chain was sequenced during a study of beta chain features in type 1 diabetes. The germline gives CDR1 SQVTM, CDR2 ANQGSEA. The CDR3 covers 17 residues. Germline trimming cut 4 bases from V and 2 bases from J; bases unmatched to any gene: 13. The investigators reverse transcribed all of the isolated RNA, so they sequenced expressed TCRB transcripts. Assay used: immunoSEQ multiplex PCR; TCRdb lists only in-frame clones, some missing. Of around 430,000 clones in the sample, around 28% were seen once. The TCR was taken from a man aged 18 to 29 in good health. The chain links TRBV29-1 to TRBJ2-7; 11 bases fit TRBD2. Sequenced material: naive CD4+ T cells from blood. The CDR3 here is CSVGGVIAGGRPYEQYF. CDR3 DNA sequence: TGCAGCGTTGGAGGGGTGATAGCGGGAGGGAGGCCCTACGAGCAGTACTTC.